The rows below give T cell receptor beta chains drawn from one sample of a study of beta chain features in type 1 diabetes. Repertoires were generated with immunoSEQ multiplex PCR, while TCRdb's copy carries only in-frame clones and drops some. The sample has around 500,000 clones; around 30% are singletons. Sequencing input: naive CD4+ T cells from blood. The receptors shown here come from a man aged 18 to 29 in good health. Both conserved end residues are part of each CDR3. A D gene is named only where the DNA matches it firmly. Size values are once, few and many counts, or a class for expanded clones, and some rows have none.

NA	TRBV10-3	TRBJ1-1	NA	TGTGCCATCAGAAGGGAGTCTGCTGAAGCTTTCTTT	CAIRRESAEAFF
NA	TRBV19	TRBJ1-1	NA	TGTGCCAGTAGTATGGCCAGGGCTAGGGCTGAAGCTTTCTTT	CASSMARARAEAFF
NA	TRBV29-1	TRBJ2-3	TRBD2	TGCAGCGTTGGACTAGCGGGAGGCGCAGATACGCAGTATTTT	CSVGLAGGADTQYF
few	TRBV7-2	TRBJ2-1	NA	TGTGCCAGCAGCTTAGGGTCAGGGAACTACAATGAGCAGTTCTTC	CASSLGSGNYNEQFF
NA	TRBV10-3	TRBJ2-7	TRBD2	TGTGCCATCAGCGAGAGACTAGCGGGAATTAGCGAGCAGTACTTC	CAISERLAGISEQYF
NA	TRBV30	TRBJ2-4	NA	TGTGCCTGGAGTTTGTCCGGAGCCAAAAACATTCAGTACTTC	CAWSLSGAKNIQYF
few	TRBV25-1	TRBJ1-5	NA	TGTGCCAGCAGTCCACGTCTGGGGCAGCCCCAGCATTTT	CASSPRLGQPQHF
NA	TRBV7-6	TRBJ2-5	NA	TGTGCCAGCAGCCCTACAGGAACACGGCCCCAAGAGACCCAGTACTTC	CASSPTGTRPQETQYF
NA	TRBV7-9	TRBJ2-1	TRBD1	TGTGCCAGCAGCTTAGCGGGACAGGGATACAATGAGCAGTTCTTC	CASSLAGQGYNEQFF
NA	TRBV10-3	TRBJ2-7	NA	TGTGCCATCAGAGACCAGGGGTCCGACGAGCAGTACTTC	CAIRDQGSDEQYF
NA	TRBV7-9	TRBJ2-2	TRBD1	TGTGCCAGCAGCTCCGGACAGGGCCGAACCGGGGAGCTGTTTTTT	CASSSGQGRTGELFF
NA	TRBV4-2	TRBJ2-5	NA	TGTGCCAGCAGCCAAGCGGGGTCAGAGACCCAGTACTTC	CASSQAGSETQYF
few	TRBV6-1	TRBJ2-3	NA	TGTGCCAGCAAAATCATCCCGCTTTACACAGATACGCAGTATTTT	CASKIIPLYTDTQYF
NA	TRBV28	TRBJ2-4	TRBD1	TGTGCCAGCAGTTCACAGGGGGCGCGGGGCAAAAACATTCAGTACTTC	CASSSQGARGKNIQYF
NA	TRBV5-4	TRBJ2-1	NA	TGTGCCAGCAGCGCGATGGGGGGTGAGCAGTTCTTC	CASSAMGGEQFF
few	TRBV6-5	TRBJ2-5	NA	TGTGCCGCCTCGGAGGTTGGTACGGAGACCCAGTACTTC	CAASEVGTETQYF
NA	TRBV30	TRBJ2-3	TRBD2	TGTGCCTGGAGCAAGGGGTTTAGCGGGAGAGGCACAGATACGCAGTATTTT	CAWSKGFSGRGTDTQYF
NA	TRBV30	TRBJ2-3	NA	TGTGCCTGGAGTGTGGGGCAGCTTTACACAGATACGCAGTATTTT	CAWSVGQLYTDTQYF
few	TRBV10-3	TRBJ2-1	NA	TGTGCCATCAGTGAAGGTATGGGAAGCTCCTACAATGAGCAGTTCTTC	CAISEGMGSSYNEQFF
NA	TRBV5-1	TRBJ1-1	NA	TGCGCCAGCAGCGAAGATAAGGGCTTGGGGAACACTGAAGCTTTCTTT	CASSEDKGLGNTEAFF
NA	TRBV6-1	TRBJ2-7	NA	TGTGCCAGCAGTGAAGCTGGGACGGCGACCTACGAGCAGTACTTC	CASSEAGTATYEQYF
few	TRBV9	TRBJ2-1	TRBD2	TGTGCCAGCAGCGGATCTAGCGGGACATACAATGAGCAGTTCTTC	CASSGSSGTYNEQFF
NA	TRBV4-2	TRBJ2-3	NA	TGTGCCAGCAGCCACGGACGACCCCCATTAGGGGATACGCAGTATTTT	CASSHGRPPLGDTQYF
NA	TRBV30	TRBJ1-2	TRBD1	TGTGCCTGGAGGAGACCCGGGACAGGAACCTCCTATGGCTACACCTTC	CAWRRPGTGTSYGYTF
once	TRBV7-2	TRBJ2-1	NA	TGTGCCAGCAGCTTAGTTCACAGAAACAATGAGCAGTTCTTC	CASSLVHRNNEQFF
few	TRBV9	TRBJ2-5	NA	TGTGCCAGCAGCGTTAGAGTGGCGGAGACCCAGTACTTC	CASSVRVAETQYF
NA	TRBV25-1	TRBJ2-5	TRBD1	TGTGCCAGCACCCGTCGAGGGACAGGGGGCTGGGAGACCCAGTACTTC	CASTRRGTGGWETQYF
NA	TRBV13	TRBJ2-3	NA	TGTGCCAGCAGCTTAGACGGCCGCACAGATACGCAGTATTTT	CASSLDGRTDTQYF
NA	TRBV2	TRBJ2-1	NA	TGTGCCAGCAGCCTATCCTGGGCTAGTGATAATGAGCAGTTCTTC	CASSLSWASDNEQFF
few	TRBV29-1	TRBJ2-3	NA	TGCAGCGTTTCCCCCTCCACAGATACGCAGTATTTT	CSVSPSTDTQYF
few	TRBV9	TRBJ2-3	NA	TGTGCCAGCAGCGTAGAGGGCCTCGAAGATACGCAGTATTTT	CASSVEGLEDTQYF
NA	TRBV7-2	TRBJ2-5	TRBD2	TGTGCCAGCAGCCCAGCGGGAGTAAAAGAGACCCAGTACTTC	CASSPAGVKETQYF
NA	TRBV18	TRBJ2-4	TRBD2	TGTGCCAGCTCATCTACTAGCGGGAGGCACATTCAGTACTTC	CASSSTSGRHIQYF
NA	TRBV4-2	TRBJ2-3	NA	TGTGCCAGCAGCCCAACCGGGACGTCTAGCACAGATACGCAGTATTTT	CASSPTGTSSTDTQYF
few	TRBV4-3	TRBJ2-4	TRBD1	TGCGCCAGCAGCCAAACAGGGGTGTCGGACATTCAGTACTTC	CASSQTGVSDIQYF
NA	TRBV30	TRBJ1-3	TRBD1	TGTGCCTGGAGTGTTGGGGTGACAGGGCGCGGAAACACCATATATTTT	CAWSVGVTGRGNTIYF
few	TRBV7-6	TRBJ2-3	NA	TGTGCCAGCAGCCCGGGAAAGAGGGGAGATACGCAGTATTTT	CASSPGKRGDTQYF
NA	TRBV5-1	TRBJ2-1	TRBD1	TGCGCCAGCAGCACCACAGGGGGCTCCTCCTACAATGAGCAGTTCTTC	CASSTTGGSSYNEQFF
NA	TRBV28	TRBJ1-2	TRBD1	TGTGCCAGCGGGACAGCATATGGCTACACCTTC	CASGTAYGYTF
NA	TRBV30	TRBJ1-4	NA	TGTGCCTGGAGTTACCTTTCAACTAATGAAAAACTGTTTTTT	CAWSYLSTNEKLFF
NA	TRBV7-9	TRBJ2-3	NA	TGTGCCAGCTCTCGATCAAGCACAGATACGCAGTATTTT	CASSRSSTDTQYF
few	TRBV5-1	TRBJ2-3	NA	TGCGCCAGCAGCTTAACCCGCGGCACAGATACGCAGTATTTT	CASSLTRGTDTQYF
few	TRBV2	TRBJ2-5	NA	TGTGCCAGCAGTGCCCAAGAGACCCAGTACTTC	CASSAQETQYF
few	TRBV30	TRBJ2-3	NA	TGTGCCTGGAGTGTACGGGCAGGCGGAGATACGCAGTATTTT	CAWSVRAGGDTQYF
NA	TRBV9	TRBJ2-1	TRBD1	TGTGCCAGCAGCATCAGAGGGACAGGGGGCAATGAGCAGTTCTTC	CASSIRGTGGNEQFF
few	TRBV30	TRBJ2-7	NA	TGTGCCTGGAGTGGTCCCTACGAGCAGTACTTC	CAWSGPYEQYF
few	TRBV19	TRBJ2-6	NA	TGTGCCAGTAGCCAGAGCGACGGGGCCAACGTCCTGACTTTC	CASSQSDGANVLTF
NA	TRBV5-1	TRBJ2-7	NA	TGCGCCAGCAGCTTCCGAGCGGAAGACTACGAGCAGTACTTC	CASSFRAEDYEQYF
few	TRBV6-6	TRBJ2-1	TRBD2	TGTGCCGGCAGTCCGGGAGGGGACTACAATGAGCAGTTCTTC	CAGSPGGDYNEQFF
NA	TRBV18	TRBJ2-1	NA	TGTGCCAGCTCCCCCTCTCAGATCCCCGTCGATGAGCAGTTCTTC	CASSPSQIPVDEQFF
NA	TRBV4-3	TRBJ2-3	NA	TGCGCCAGCAGCCAAGATACTAGGAGCACAGATACGCAGTATTTT	CASSQDTRSTDTQYF
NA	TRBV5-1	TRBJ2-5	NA	TGCGCCAGCAGCTTGTTGTTTGAGACCCAGTACTTC	CASSLLFETQYF
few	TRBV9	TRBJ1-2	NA	TGTGCCAGCAGCCGGGGGTTACTTAACTATGGCTACACCTTC	CASSRGLLNYGYTF
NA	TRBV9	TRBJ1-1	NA	TGTGCCAGCAGCGTAGCAACGCACACTGAAGCTTTCTTT	CASSVATHTEAFF
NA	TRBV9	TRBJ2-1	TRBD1	TGTGCCAGCAGTGAGGGACAGGTCGCCTACAATGAGCAGTTCTTC	CASSEGQVAYNEQFF